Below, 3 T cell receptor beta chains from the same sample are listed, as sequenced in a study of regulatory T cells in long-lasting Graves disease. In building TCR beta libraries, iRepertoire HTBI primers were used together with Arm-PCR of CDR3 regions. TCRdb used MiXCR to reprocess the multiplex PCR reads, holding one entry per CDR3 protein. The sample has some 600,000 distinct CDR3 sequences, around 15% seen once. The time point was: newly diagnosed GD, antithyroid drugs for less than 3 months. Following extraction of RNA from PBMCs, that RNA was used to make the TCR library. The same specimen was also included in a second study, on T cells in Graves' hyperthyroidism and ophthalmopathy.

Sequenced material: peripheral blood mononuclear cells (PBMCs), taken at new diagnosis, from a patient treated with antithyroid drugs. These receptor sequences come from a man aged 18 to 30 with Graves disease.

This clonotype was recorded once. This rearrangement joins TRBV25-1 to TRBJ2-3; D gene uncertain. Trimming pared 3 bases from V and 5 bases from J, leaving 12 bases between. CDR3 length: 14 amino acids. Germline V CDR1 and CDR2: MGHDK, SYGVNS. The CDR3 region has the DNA TGTGCCAGCAGTGAGGGTGGGTGGTTAGATACGCAGTATTTT. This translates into CASSEGGWLDTQYF.

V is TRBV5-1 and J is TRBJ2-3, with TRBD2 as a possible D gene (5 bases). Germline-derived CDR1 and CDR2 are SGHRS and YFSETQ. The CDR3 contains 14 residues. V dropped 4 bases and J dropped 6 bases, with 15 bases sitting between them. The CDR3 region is CASSPGSSGDTQYF. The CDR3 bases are TGCGCCAGCAGCCCGGGGTCTTCGGGGGATACGCAGTATTTT.

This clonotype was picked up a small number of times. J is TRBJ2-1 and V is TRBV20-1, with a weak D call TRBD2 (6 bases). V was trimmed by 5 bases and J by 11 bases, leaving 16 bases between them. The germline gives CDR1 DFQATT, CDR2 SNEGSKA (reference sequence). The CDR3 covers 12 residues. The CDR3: CSALGLPLKQFF. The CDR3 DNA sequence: TGCAGTGCTCTAGGACTACCTCTCAAGCAGTTCTTC.